This section outlines one T cell receptor beta chain sequence together with its context. These data originate in a study of cytomegalovirus exposure and HLA in healthy donors. It was with 60 Vbeta and 13 Jbeta primers that the PCR ran. Repertoires were generated with immunoSEQ multiplex PCR, while TCRdb's copy carries only in-frame clones and drops some. This listing includes about 200,000 clones. Trimming cost V 2 bases and J 2 bases, with 16 bases left between them. There are 17 residues in the CDR3. Germline V lookup: CDR1 SSHAT, CDR2 FNYEAQ (reference sequence). The TCR sequence derives from a man under 40 in good health and CMV-seronegative. The sequenced material came from PBMCs. The J gene is TRBJ1-3, the V gene TRBV7-7; possible D gene TRBD1, 5 bases. CDR3 amino acids: CASSLNIGGDAGNTIYF. CDR3 coding DNA: TGTGCCAGCAGCTTAAACATTGGGGGGGATGCTGGAAACACCATATATTTT.